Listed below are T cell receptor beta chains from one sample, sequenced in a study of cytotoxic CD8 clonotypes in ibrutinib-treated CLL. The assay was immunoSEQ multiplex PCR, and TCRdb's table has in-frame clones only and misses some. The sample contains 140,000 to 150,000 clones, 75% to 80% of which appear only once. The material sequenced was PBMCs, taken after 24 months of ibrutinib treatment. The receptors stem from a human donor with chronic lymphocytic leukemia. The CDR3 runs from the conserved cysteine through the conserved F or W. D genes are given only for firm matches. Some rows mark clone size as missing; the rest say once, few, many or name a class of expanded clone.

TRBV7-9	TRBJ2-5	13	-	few	CASSGDPQETQYF	TGTGCCAGCAGCGGGGACCCTCAAGAGACCCAGTACTTC
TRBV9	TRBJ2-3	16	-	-	CASSVAPGRSTDTQYF	TGTGCCAGCAGCGTAGCCCCTGGGCGTAGCACAGATACGCAGTATTTT
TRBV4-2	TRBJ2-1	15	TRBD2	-	CASSQEGTSEREQFF	TGTGCCAGCAGCCAAGAGGGGACTAGCGAAAGGGAGCAGTTCTTC
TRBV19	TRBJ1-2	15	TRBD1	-	CASSMFVGDRYGYTF	TGTGCCAGTAGTATGTTCGTGGGGGACAGGTATGGCTACACCTTC
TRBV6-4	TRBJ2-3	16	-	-	CASSDSPGEGTDTQYF	TGTGCCAGCAGTGACTCGCCAGGGGAAGGCACAGATACGCAGTATTTT
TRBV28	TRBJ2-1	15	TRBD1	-	CASSRRGRGYNEQFF	TGTGCCAGCAGCCGCAGGGGGCGGGGTTACAATGAGCAGTTCTTC
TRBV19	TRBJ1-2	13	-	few	CASMGRAGYGYTF	TGTGCCAGTATGGGCAGGGCGGGCTATGGCTACACCTTC
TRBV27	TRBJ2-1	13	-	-	CASSRPPYNEQFF	TGTGCCAGCAGTCGGCCGCCATACAATGAGCAGTTCTTC
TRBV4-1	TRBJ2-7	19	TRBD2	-	CASSQDWLAGVGWRYEQYF	TGCGCCAGCAGCCAAGATTGGCTAGCGGGAGTAGGGTGGCGCTACGAGCAGTACTTC
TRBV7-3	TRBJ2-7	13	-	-	CASSFDALSVRYF	TGTGCCAGCAGCTTTGATGCCTTAAGTGTTCGGTACTTC
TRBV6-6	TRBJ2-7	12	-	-	CASSYSGGEQYF	TGTGCCAGCAGTTACTCTGGGGGGGAGCAGTACTTC
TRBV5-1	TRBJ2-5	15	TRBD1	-	CASSLDRGRPETQYF	TGCGCCAGCAGCTTGGACAGGGGGCGCCCCGAGACCCAGTACTTC
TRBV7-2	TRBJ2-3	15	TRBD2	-	CASSPGTRYTDTQYF	TGTGCCAGCAGCCCAGGGACTAGATACACAGATACGCAGTATTTT
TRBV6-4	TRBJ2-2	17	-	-	CASNLPGATDGTGELFF	TGTGCCAGCAACTTACCAGGGGCCACCGATGGCACCGGGGAGCTGTTTTTT
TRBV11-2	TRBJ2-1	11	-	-	CASSLVGVRFF	TGTGCCAGCAGCTTAGTGGGTGTTCGGTTCTTC
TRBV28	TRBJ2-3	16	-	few	CASTSPGETSTDTQYF	TGTGCCAGCACCAGTCCCGGGGAAACCAGCACAGATACGCAGTATTTT
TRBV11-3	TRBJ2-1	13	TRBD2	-	CASSPGGYNEQFF	TGTGCCAGCAGCCCCGGGGGGTACAATGAGCAGTTCTTC
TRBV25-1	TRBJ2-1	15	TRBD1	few	CASSPPWDRDNEQFF	TGTGCCAGCAGCCCCCCGTGGGACAGGGATAATGAGCAGTTCTTC
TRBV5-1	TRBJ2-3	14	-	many	CASTRDQATDTQYF	TGCGCCAGCACCCGGGACCAAGCCACAGATACGCAGTATTTT
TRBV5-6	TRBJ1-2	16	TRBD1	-	CASRYAGQYLNYGYTF	TGTGCCAGCAGGTACGCGGGACAGTACCTTAACTATGGCTACACCTTC
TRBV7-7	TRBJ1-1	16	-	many	CASSLPLLDGNTEAFF	TGTGCTAGCAGCTTACCCCTGTTGGACGGGAACACTGAAGCTTTCTTT
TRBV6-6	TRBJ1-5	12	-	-	CASRTPNQPQHF	TGTGCCAGCAGGACCCCTAATCAGCCCCAGCATTTT
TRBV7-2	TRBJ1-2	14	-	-	CASSLREGRDGYTF	TGTGCCAGCAGCTTAAGGGAAGGGAGGGATGGCTACACCTTC
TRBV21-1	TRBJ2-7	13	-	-	CASSKGGEYEQYF	TGTGCCAGCAGCAAAGGGGGGGAATACGAGCAGTACTTC
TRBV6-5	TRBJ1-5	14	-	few	CASSDQYSNQPQHF	TGTGCCAGCAGCGATCAGTATAGCAATCAGCCCCAGCATTTT
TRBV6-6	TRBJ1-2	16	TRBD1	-	CASSPPGQGRDRGYTF	TGTGCCAGCAGCCCACCAGGACAGGGACGTGATCGTGGCTACACCTTC
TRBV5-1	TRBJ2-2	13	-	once	CASGPWDTGELFF	TGCGCCAGCGGCCCCTGGGACACCGGGGAGCTGTTTTTT
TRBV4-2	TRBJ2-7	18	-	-	CASSQPHPTGPESYEQYF	TGTGCCAGCAGCCAACCCCACCCCACAGGGCCCGAATCCTACGAGCAGTACTTC
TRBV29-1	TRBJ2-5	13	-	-	CSVEVQGTETQYF	TGCAGCGTTGAAGTTCAGGGAACGGAGACCCAGTACTTC
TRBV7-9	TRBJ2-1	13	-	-	CASSPHRVNEQFF	TGTGCCAGCAGCCCCCACCGAGTCAATGAGCAGTTCTTC
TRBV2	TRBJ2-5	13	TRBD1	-	CASGPDREVTQYF	TGTGCCAGCGGCCCGGACAGGGAGGTGACCCAGTACTTC
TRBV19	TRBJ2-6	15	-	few	CASGRTASGANVLTF	TGTGCCAGCGGAAGGACAGCCTCTGGGGCCAACGTCCTGACTTTC
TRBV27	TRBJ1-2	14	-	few	CASSLWSDRPSYTF	TGTGCCAGCAGTTTATGGTCTGACAGGCCGAGCTACACCTTC
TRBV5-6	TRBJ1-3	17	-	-	CASSLVAPRTSGNTIYF	TGTGCCAGCAGCTTGGTGGCACCACGGACCTCTGGAAACACCATATATTTT
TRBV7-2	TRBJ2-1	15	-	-	CASSRGTYPYNEQFF	TGTGCCAGCAGCCGTGGGACCTATCCCTACAATGAGCAGTTCTTC
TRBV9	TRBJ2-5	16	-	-	CASSQGEGALQETQYF	TGTGCCAGCAGCCAGGGGGAGGGGGCTCTCCAAGAGACCCAGTACTTC
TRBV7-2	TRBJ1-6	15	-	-	CASSWRRGDNSPLHF	TGTGCCAGCAGCTGGCGGCGGGGAGATAATTCACCCCTCCACTTT
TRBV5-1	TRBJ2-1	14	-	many	CASSLGGAYNEQFF	TGCGCCAGCAGCCTGGGTGGGGCCTACAATGAGCAGTTCTTC
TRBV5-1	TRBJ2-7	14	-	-	CASSPTPGPYEQYF	TGCGCCAGCAGCCCGACCCCGGGGCCCTACGAGCAGTACTTC
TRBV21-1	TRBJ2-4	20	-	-	CASAKGPLAPMGEAKNIQYF	TGTGCCAGCGCCAAAGGGCCACTAGCGCCCATGGGGGAGGCCAAAAACATTCAGTACTTC
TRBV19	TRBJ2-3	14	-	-	CASSRLGGLVTQYF	TGTGCCAGTAGTCGGCTGGGGGGGCTAGTTACGCAGTATTTT
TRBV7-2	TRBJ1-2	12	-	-	CASSLSRGGYTF	TGTGCCAGCAGCCTCAGCAGGGGCGGCTACACCTTC
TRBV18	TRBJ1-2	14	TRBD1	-	CASSQGAPGEAGTF	TGTGCCAGCTCTCAGGGGGCGCCGGGGGAGGCAGGCACCTTC
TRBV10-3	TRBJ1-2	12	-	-	CAISGDGDGYTF	TGTGCCATCAGTGGGGACGGCGATGGCTACACCTTC
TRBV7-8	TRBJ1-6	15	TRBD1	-	CASSLQGGGNSPLHF	TGTGCCAGCAGCTTACAGGGGGGAGGGAATTCACCCCTCCACTTT
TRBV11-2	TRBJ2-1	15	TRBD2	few	CASSPTTSGGNEQFF	TGTGCCAGCAGCCCTACCACTAGCGGGGGCAATGAGCAGTTCTTC
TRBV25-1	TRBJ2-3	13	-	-	CASSDGSSDTQYF	TGTGCCAGCAGTGACGGGTCTAGCGATACGCAGTATTTT
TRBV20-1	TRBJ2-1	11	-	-	CSAQGGPKQFF	TGCAGTGCTCAGGGGGGGCCTAAGCAGTTCTTC
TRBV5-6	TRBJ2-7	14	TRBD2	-	CASRLSGGPYEQYF	TGTGCCAGCAGGCTTAGCGGGGGTCCCTACGAGCAGTACTTC
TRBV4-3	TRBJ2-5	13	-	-	CASSQGHEGTQYF	TGCGCCAGCAGCCAAGGACATGAAGGGACCCAGTACTTC
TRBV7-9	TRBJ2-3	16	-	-	CASSGLRGVGTDTQYF	TGTGCCAGCAGCGGCCTAAGGGGAGTGGGCACAGATACGCAGTATTTT
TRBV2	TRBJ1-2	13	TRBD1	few	CASSDPHRGGYTF	TGTGCCAGCAGTGACCCCCACAGGGGTGGCTACACCTTC
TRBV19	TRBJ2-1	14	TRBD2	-	CASTSRGVWNEQFF	TGTGCCAGTACCTCACGGGGGGTTTGGAATGAGCAGTTCTTC